The T cell receptor (beta chain) under discussion was sequenced for a study of beta chain features in type 1 diabetes listed by TCRdb under 2018. About the study as a whole: Mean age, gender distribution, total cell number and subset yield did not differ between patients and healthy donors. A total of roughly 99 million sorted cells were examined across all samples, and the number of cells per subset was strongly correlated with RNA yield. In the study, recently diagnosed type 1 diabetes patients and matched healthy donors were compared on the TCRB repertoires of their sorted circulating CD4+ T cell subsets. Regulatory and stem cell-like memory subsets were isolated from only 8 patients and about eight healthy donors, whereas naive and central memory subsets came from all 30 or so donors.

The entire isolated RNA was reverse transcribed using the High Capacity cDNA Reverse Transcription Kit, and thus expressed TCRB transcripts were sequenced. Deep immunoSEQ sequencing was applied to naive, central memory and regulatory T cell samples, giving an average of roughly 3.5 million total reads per sample. Sorted cells were lysed in RLT buffer, and RNA was extracted using DNase-treated RNeasy Micro or Mini kits according to cell number. To prevent cross-contamination, every cell subset was processed on its own, while patient and healthy donor samples were processed together. TCRB sequences were amplified from cDNA with the immunoSEQ multiplex PCR, producing 87-bp fragments spanning the CDR3 region. Sequencing of the amplicons was done on the Illumina HiSeq platform. From the authors' description of their analysis: Synthetic template baselines were used to correct PCR bias computationally, reads within Hamming distance 2 were collapsed together, and singletons that could not be merged were discarded. Reads were aligned against IMGT so that V, D and J genes, CDR3 length and insertions or deletions at six rearrangement sites could be assigned. Clonotype counts were normalized to sorted cell number within each subset before computing true diversity and Gini coefficients with the tcR R package. Repertoire sharing was quantified using the overlap coefficient calculated on TCRB nucleotide sequences. The clones in this table, taken by TCRdb from immuneACCESS, are in-frame only. Not every clone is retained; where verified, under half of the shortfall comes from an unresolved V gene, and the cause of the rest is unknown. Clone size and V and J calls were adopted from that table, with D and trimming inferred from the DNA. The sample has around 180,000 clones on record, roughly an eighth of them singletons. Approximately 0.64% of the sample is in the top ten clones.

This clone was seen only a few times. Its cognate antigen has yet to be identified. No base qualities exist here, and no much larger clone lies one base off it. Ends trimmed: V by 6 bases, J by 5 bases; bases unmatched to a gene: 6. CDR1 MGHDK and CDR2 SYGVNS are derived from the germline V gene. From the cysteine up to the phenylalanine, the CDR3 has a length of 13 residues. Only CDR3 DNA is held: 39 bases, read in frame from base 1. What the work shows at the level of the full study, not this receptor alone: Sequencing cDNA rather than genomic DNA could over-represent highly expressing activated cells, although activation and CD3 levels did not differ between groups. Patients with type 1 diabetes made fewer insertions and deleted more nucleotides at VDJ recombination sites, implying thymic rearrangement abnormalities. Type 1 diabetes patients showed a moderate but significant shortening of TCRB CDR3 length in all four CD4+ subsets. Because the HLA sub-analyses included only small numbers of individuals, any influence of HLA type on TCRB rearrangement was left unresolved. Naive, central memory and regulatory TCRB repertoires appeared more similar among patients than among healthy donors. PCR might favor shorter templates, but patient and control samples were amplified and corrected together, so any skew would affect both groups equally.

Each donor gave one peripheral blood draw, averaging roughly 100 mL, which was collected into heparinised tubes. A BD FACSAria II and a panel including CD45RO, CCR7, CD25, CD127, CD95 and CD27 were used to sort naive, central memory, regulatory and stem cell-like memory CD4+ T cells. Purity was above 95% for every sorted population. PBMCs were isolated right away by Lymphoprep density gradient centrifugation and were stained directly, without culture. To minimize batch effects, samples were stained and sorted in pairs, one healthy donor with one patient per experiment. In this chain, TRBV25-1 is recombined with TRBJ2-5, and 7 bases in between align with TRBD2. This clonotype originated in a woman younger than 30 in good health. Sequences were obtained from central memory CD4+ T cells from blood. The nucleotide sequence is given as TGTGCCAGCAGGGGAGGGGCAGGCGAGACCCAGTACTTC. It codes for CASRGGAGETQYF.